The 16 T cell receptor beta chains reported below all come from one sample, sequenced in a study of regulatory and conventional T cells in RAG deficiency. Conventional CD4+ T cells were sorted from blood as CD25-low CD127-high cells. Produced via immunoSEQ multiplex PCR; TCRdb's table is partial and in-frame only. The sample yields under 25,000 clones, around 97% seen once. Another study also made use of these data, one on regulatory T cells. From that study: Primers: 52 TRBV forward and 13 TRBJ reverse.

The specimen sequenced was CD25- CD4+ T cells sorted from blood. The receptors stem from a human donor in good health.

The genes are TRBV9 and TRBJ1-3; D uncertain. The CDR3 has 11 amino acids. Germline CDR1 reads SGDLS; CDR2 reads YYNGEE. V was clipped by 4 bases and J by 4 bases, with 3 bases between them. The CDR3 sequence is CASSLGNTIYF. The CDR3, as DNA: TGTGCCAGCAGCCTCGGAAACACCATATATTTT.

The V and J genes are TRBV12-5 and TRBJ2-2, with TRBD1 identical over 7 bases. The CDR3 is 16 amino acids. The V gene's germline CDR1 is LGHNT and CDR2 FRNRAP. J gave up 5 bases and V 7 bases, and 13 bases lay outside the gene matches. The CDR3 spells CASEFSVDRRTGELFF. For the CDR3, the DNA is TGTGCTAGTGAATTCTCGGTGGACAGGAGGACCGGGGAGCTGTTTTTT.

The CDR3 sequence: CASSFVSDSRTYEQYF. CDR3 nucleotide sequence: TGTGCCAGCAGTTTTGTATCGGACTCAAGGACCTACGAGCAGTACTTC. This chain links TRBV27 with TRBJ2-7, with a weak D call TRBD2 (5 bases). The CDR3 runs 16 residues. The germline V gene has CDR1 MNHEY and CDR2 SMNVEV (reference sequence). V gave up 3 bases and J gave up 2 bases, with 17 bases separating them.

The chain is built from TRBV19 and TRBJ2-7; maybe TRBD1 (6 bases). V lost 2 bases and J lost 0, with 11 bases in between. Germline-derived CDR1 and CDR2 are LNHDA and SQIVND (reference sequence). The CDR3 is made up of 15 amino acids. CDR3 sequence: CASSIMGTTSYEQYF. Written as DNA, the CDR3 is TGTGCCAGTAGTATAATGGGGACAACCTCCTACGAGCAGTACTTC.

Comments on this clone: The sample has other DNA sequences that encode this CDR3 too. The chain combines TRBV7-3 with TRBJ2-5; D may be TRBD2 (5 bases). V was shortened by 8 bases and J by 2 bases, with 21 bases between the two germline ends. The CDR3 is 16 amino acids. Germline V gene data show CDR1 as SGHTA and CDR2 as FQGTGA. The CDR3 DNA reads as TGTGCCAGCGGGCCCGGAGGAGGTATTGGTCAAGAGACCCAGTACTTC. It is translated as CASGPGGGIGQETQYF.

The chain employs TRBV11-2 and TRBJ1-1; D is ambiguous. V lost 7 bases to trimming and J lost 0 bases, with 18 bases between them. Germline CDR1 SGHAT, CDR2 FQNNGV. CDR3 length: 16 amino acids. CDR3 loop: CASTPRGGQLNTEAFF. The DNA for the CDR3 is TGTGCCAGCACCCCGCGGGGAGGGCAATTGAACACTGAAGCTTTCTTT. Using reference TRBV11-2 and TRBJ1-1 for the parts outside the CDR3, the full variable domain is EAGVAQSPRYKIIEKRQSVAFWCNPISGHATLYWYQQILGQGPKLLIQFQNNGVVDDSQLPKDRFSAERLKGVDSTLKIQPAKLEDSAVYLCASTPRGGQLNTEAFFGQGTRLTVV.

The rearrangement links TRBV25-1 to TRBJ1-2; D gene unclear. Germline CDR1 is MGHDK and CDR2 is SYGVNS. The CDR3 is 11 residues long. Between the trimmed V and J ends, which lost 5 bases and 4 bases, there was a span of 5 bases. The CDR3 sequence: CASSLSYGYTF. The CDR3 DNA reads TGTGCCAGCAGTTTGAGCTATGGCTACACCTTC.

The genes are TRBV7-9 and TRBJ1-1; D is undetermined. CDR3 length equals 15 residues. CDR1 and CDR2 (germline): SEHNR, FQNEAQ (reference sequence). Trimming removed 3 bases at V and 1 base at J, with 12 bases between. The CDR3 here is CASSLGWSPNTEAFF. The CDR3 DNA reads as TGTGCCAGCAGCTTGGGTTGGAGCCCGAACACTGAAGCTTTCTTT.

V gene TRBV7-2 combines with J gene TRBJ2-1; D is perhaps TRBD2 (7 bases). The V gene's germline CDR1 is SGHTA and CDR2 FQGNSA. Deletions cut 1 base from V and 6 bases from J, with 16 bases between. CDR3 length: 16 amino acids. CDR3 region: CASSLGPRGAGNEQFF. CDR3 DNA sequence: TGTGCCAGCAGCTTAGGCCCTCGGGGGGCCGGCAATGAGCAGTTCTTC.

CDR3 bases: TGTGCCAGCAGCTCCGAGGGAGGCGGGAATGGCCGTTTGGTTCAGCCCCAGCATTTT. Protein sequence: CASSSEGGGNGRLVQPQHF. The chain has TRBV7-6 and TRBJ1-5; D call uncertain. The CDR3 runs to 19 residues. Germline V lookup: CDR1 SGHVS, CDR2 FNYEAQ. V was pared by 4 bases and J by 6 bases, with 28 bases between.

This clone has only one observation. CDR3 in DNA: TGTGCCAGCAGCTCCCGGACAGGGGAAGCTTTCTTT. Its protein is CASSSRTGEAFF. The V gene is TRBV7-3, the J gene TRBJ1-1; the match to TRBD1 covers 8 bases. The CDR3 is made up of 12 amino acids. After removal of 4 bases from V and 8 bases from J, the junction contained 3 bases not matched to a gene. Per germline, CDR1 SGHTA and CDR2 FQGTGA.

The genes are TRBV27 and TRBJ1-6; D is possibly TRBD1 (5 bases). V dropped 8 bases and J dropped 8 bases, with 16 bases sitting between them. CDR1 and CDR2 from the germline V gene are MNHEY and SMNVEV (reference sequence). The CDR3 loop spans 14 amino acids. The CDR3 protein is CASHLGGADSPLHF. CDR3 nucleotide sequence: TGTGCCAGCCACCTTGGCGGGGCTGATTCACCCCTCCACTTT.

V gene TRBV29-1 combines with J gene TRBJ2-2, with 8 positions matching TRBD1. CDR1 is SQVTM, CDR2 ANQGSEA, per germline. The CDR3 totals 14 residues. V lost 7 bases and J lost 6; bases outside the gene matches: 10. CDR3 sequence (DNA): TGCAGCGGTCGAGACAGGGGCTCCGCCGGGGAGCTGTTTTTT. As protein: CSGRDRGSAGELFF.

This chain connects TRBV6-5 to TRBJ2-7; TRBD1 agrees at 11 bases. From germline, CDR1 is MNHEY and CDR2 SVGAGI. The CDR3 spans 15 residues. The V segment lost 2 bases and the J segment 2 bases; nucleotides outside the gene matches: 2. CDR3: CASSYEGQGAYEQYF. Here the CDR3 DNA reads TGTGCCAGCAGTTACGAGGGACAGGGGGCCTACGAGCAGTACTTC.

As regards this clone: One junction end does not reproduce the germline sequence, and a read error may be involved. J is TRBJ1-1 and V is TRBV5-1; D gene unclear. Germline lookup yields CDR1 SGHRS and CDR2 YFSETQ. The CDR3 is 13 residues long. The DNA for the CDR3 is TGCGCCAGCAGGTTGGACTGGAACACTGAAGCTTTCTTT. Its translation: CASRLDWNTEAFF.

Only one count was recorded for this clone. The chain combines TRBV5-1 with TRBJ1-2, with 8 bases aligning to TRBD1. The ends lost 7 bases at V and 3 bases at J; junction bases unmatched: 2. The CDR3 runs 12 residues. The germline V gene encodes CDR1 SGHRS and CDR2 YFSETQ. DNA of the CDR3: TGCGCCAGCCAGGGACAGGACTATGGCTACACCTTC. Its translation: CASQGQDYGYTF.